A single sample gave rise to the 18 T cell receptor beta chains below, sequenced in a study of blood T cell repertoires in COVID-19. Produced via immunoSEQ multiplex PCR; TCRdb's table is partial and in-frame only. The repertoire holds 400,000 to 550,000 clones, with about 85% as singletons. Material for sequencing was PBMCs or T cells enriched from blood (not recorded which). The source of these receptors is a woman younger than 30 with acute COVID-19.

The DNA of the CDR3 is TGTGCCAGCAGCTTCTCAGACAGGGAGAAAACGCAGTATTTT. It yields the protein CASSFSDREKTQYF. V gene TRBV7-2 combines with J gene TRBJ2-3; 7 bases fit TRBD1. The CDR3 length is 14 residues. Losses at the gene ends were 3 bases for V and 9 bases for J; bases not matched to a gene: 9. Germline V gene data show CDR1 as SGHTA and CDR2 as FQGNSA.

The chain carries TRBV9 and TRBJ2-1; 7 bases are a match to TRBD2. V trimming: 0 bases; J trimming: 9 bases; junction bases outside the gene matches: 6. CDR3 size: 14 residues. Germline V lookup: CDR1 SGDLS, CDR2 YYNGEE. CDR3 amino acids: CASSVEGRGSEQFF. The DNA of the CDR3 is TGTGCCAGCAGCGTAGAAGGGCGGGGGAGTGAGCAGTTCTTC.

This clone was observed a single time. The rearrangement links TRBV29-1 to TRBJ2-6, with 9 bases fitting TRBD1. This CDR3 contains 22 residues. Germline V gives CDR1 SQVTM, CDR2 ANQGSEA. V lost 3 bases to trimming and J lost 2 bases; unmatched junction nucleotides: 23. The CDR3 region has the DNA TGCAGCGTTGAGGCGCGTAACAGGGGGCGAGGACCAACTTGGCCTGGGGCCAACGTCCTGACTTTC. Translation: CSVEARNRGRGPTWPGANVLTF.

J is TRBJ1-2 and V is TRBV29-1; D remains unclear. CDR1 SQVTM and CDR2 ANQGSEA come from the germline V gene. Trimming removed 0 bases from V and 4 bases from J, with 6 bases in between. The CDR3 is made up of 12 amino acids. CDR3 bases: TGCAGCGTTGAAGATTCTATCTATGGCTACACCTTC. Amino acids: CSVEDSIYGYTF. Filled out from reference TRBV29-1 and TRBJ1-2, the complete variable domain reads SAVISQKPSRDICQRGTSLTIQCQVDSQVTMMFWYRQQPGQSLTLIATANQGSEATYESGFVIDKFPISRPNLTFSTLTVSNMSPEDSSIYLCSVEDSIYGYTFGSGTRLTVV.

The V gene is TRBV21-1, the J gene TRBJ2-2; the table's D call TRBD1 went unverified against the DNA. TRBV21-1 is designated a pseudogene. The CDR3 runs to 15 residues. The CDR3 nucleotides read TGTGCCACCGGGACAGGGGAACTCGACACCGGGGAGCTGTTTTTT. This gives the protein CATGTGELDTGELFF.

The chain is built from TRBV11-3 and TRBJ1-2; TRBD1 aligns across 8 bases. The CDR3 is 15 amino acids. The J segment lost 6 bases and the V segment lost 4 bases, leaving 10 bases of the junction unmatched. CDR1 SGHNT and CDR2 YENEEA come from the germline V gene. CDR3 sequence reads: CASSSLGAGGDGYTF. DNA for the CDR3: TGTGCCAGCAGCTCCCTAGGGGCAGGGGGCGATGGCTACACCTTC.

The CDR3 nucleotides read TGCGCCAGCAGCTCTCAGGGATGGTACACTGAAGCTTTCTTT. It translates to CASSSQGWYTEAFF. The rearrangement links TRBV5-1 to TRBJ1-1; possibly TRBD1 for D (5 bases). Deletions cut 3 bases from V and 3 bases from J, with 12 bases between. Germline CDR1 and CDR2: SGHRS and YFSETQ. CDR3 length: 14 residues.

This chain uses TRBV6-5 with TRBJ2-7; 8 bases are shared with TRBD2. The trim removed 5 bases at V and 0 bases at J, leaving 3 bases unmatched. This CDR3 has 14 amino acids. The germline V gene encodes CDR1 MNHEY and CDR2 SVGAGI. CDR3 amino acids: CASSIGTSSYEQYF. In nucleotides, the CDR3 is TGTGCCAGCAGTATCGGGACTAGCTCCTACGAGCAGTACTTC.

The J gene is TRBJ2-7, the V gene TRBV2, with D possibly being TRBD1 (5 bases). Trimming removed 8 bases at V and 1 base at J, with 6 bases between. The CDR3 runs 11 residues. Germline CDR1 and CDR2: SNHLY and FYNNEI. CDR3 in DNA: TGTGCCAGCGACAGTTCCTACGAGCAGTACTTC. It yields the protein CASDSSYEQYF.

This clone was picked up a small number of times. The genes are TRBV7-2 and TRBJ1-6; possibly TRBD1 for D (5 bases). This CDR3 region has 13 residues. Germline V gene sequence: CDR1 SGHTA, CDR2 FQGNSA. V lost 5 bases and J 5 bases, leaving 7 bases between the germline ends. The CDR3 DNA sequence: TGTGCCAGCAGCCGACAGCATAATTCACCCCTCCACTTT. It translates to CASSRQHNSPLHF.

The V gene is TRBV14, the J gene TRBJ2-1, with 12 bases that match TRBD2. CDR1 is SGHDN, CDR2 FVKESK, per germline. The CDR3 spans 15 residues. V was pared by 2 bases and J by 7 bases, with 3 bases of the junction left unmatched. The CDR3 loop is CASSQFLAGGNEQFF. The CDR3 nucleotides read TGTGCCAGCAGCCAATTCCTAGCGGGAGGGAATGAGCAGTTCTTC.

The V call is TRBV5-1, the J call TRBJ1-1; D is perhaps TRBD1 (6 bases). This CDR3 region has 14 residues. Germline V lookup: CDR1 SGHRS, CDR2 YFSETQ. V lost 0 bases to trimming and J lost 7 bases, with 13 bases between them. CDR3 nucleotide sequence: TGCGCCAGCAGCTTGGCCGGGGGGCTCTTTGAAGCTTTCTTT. The encoded protein is CASSLAGGLFEAFF.

This chain uses TRBV19 with TRBJ1-6; weak D call: TRBD1 (5 bases). This CDR3 has 14 residues. Per the germline V gene, CDR1 is LNHDA and CDR2 is SQIVND (reference sequence). Trimming removed 6 bases at V and 7 bases at J, with 13 bases between. CDR3 nucleotide sequence: TGTGCCAGTAGGCAAGCCGCAGGGAATTCACCCCTCCACTTT. As protein: CASRQAAGNSPLHF.

This rearrangement joins TRBV6-2 or TRBV6-3 to TRBJ1-1; D not resolved. V shed 5 bases and J shed 1 base, with 8 bases lying between them. The CDR3 totals 13 residues. The germline V gene has CDR1 MNHEY and CDR2 SVGEGT. Written as DNA, the CDR3 is TGTGCCAGCAGTCCACGGGGGAACACTGAAGCTTTCTTT. Protein: CASSPRGNTEAFF.

The V call is TRBV27, the J call TRBJ2-4, with 7 bases lining up with TRBD1. The CDR3 covers 14 residues. V trimming: 5 bases; J trimming: 6 bases; junction bases outside the gene matches: 7. The germline gives CDR1 MNHEY, CDR2 SMNVEV (reference sequence). For the CDR3, the DNA is TGTGCCAGCAGTCTCGACAGGGCGGGAAACATTCAGTACTTC. Protein sequence: CASSLDRAGNIQYF.

The rearrangement links TRBV2 to TRBJ1-1; perhaps TRBD1 as D (6 bases). V lost 6 bases and J 4 bases, leaving 21 bases between the germline ends. Germline lookup yields CDR1 SNHLY and CDR2 FYNNEI. This CDR3 has 16 amino acids. The CDR3 spells CASSETIQGRGTEAFF. The DNA of the CDR3 is TGTGCCAGCAGCGAAACAATACAGGGAAGGGGCACTGAAGCTTTCTTT.

DNA of the CDR3: TGTGCCAGCAGCGTAGGGACAGTTTTCACAGATACGCAGTATTTT. This gives the protein CASSVGTVFTDTQYF. This chain connects TRBV9 to TRBJ2-3; perhaps TRBD1 as D (6 bases). In germline, CDR1 is SGDLS, CDR2 YYNGEE. Trimming shortened V by 0 bases and J by 2 bases, and 10 bases separated the two germline ends. The CDR3 covers 15 residues.

The chain employs TRBV5-8 and TRBJ1-5; D perhaps matches TRBD1 (5 bases). CDR1 and CDR2 (germline): SGHTS, YDEGEE. The CDR3 is 13 residues long. V was cut by 5 bases and J by 3 bases, with 9 bases left in between. In nucleotides, the CDR3 is TGTGCCAGCAGTCAGGGATCCAATCAGCCCCAGCATTTT. Residues: CASSQGSNQPQHF.